Listed here is a single T cell receptor (beta chain). Antigen specificity is unknown. These data are taken from a study of post-analysis software for immune sequencing data. Study background: Progressive-relapsing, secondary progressive and relapsing-remitting multiple sclerosis were among the disease courses included. Overall study results and limits: Five TRBV segments, TRBV5-6, TRBV5-1 and TRBV20-1 among them, were found more frequent in patients than controls. Controls had significantly higher normalized Chao1 diversity than multiple sclerosis patients. F-measure co-clustering was strong for batch-matched samples.

Unique molecular identifiers were present in the TCR beta cDNA libraries. A single record per CDR3 protein comes from TCRdb applying MiXCR to the PCR reads. The sample contains about 760,000 distinct CDR3 sequences, 30% of which appear only once. With V trimmed by 3 bases and J by 9 bases, 5 bases remained unmatched. Germline V gene sequence: CDR1 LGHNA, CDR2 YNFKEQ. This CDR3 has 16 residues. The gene calls are TRBV4-2 and TRBJ2-1, with 16 bases matching TRBD2. The sequence came from a girl aged 5-17 years with multiple sclerosis. Sequenced sample: blood. CDR3 loop: CASSHGGLAGGGEQFF. The CDR3 DNA is TGTGCCAGCAGCCATGGGGGACTAGCGGGAGGGGGTGAGCAGTTCTTC.